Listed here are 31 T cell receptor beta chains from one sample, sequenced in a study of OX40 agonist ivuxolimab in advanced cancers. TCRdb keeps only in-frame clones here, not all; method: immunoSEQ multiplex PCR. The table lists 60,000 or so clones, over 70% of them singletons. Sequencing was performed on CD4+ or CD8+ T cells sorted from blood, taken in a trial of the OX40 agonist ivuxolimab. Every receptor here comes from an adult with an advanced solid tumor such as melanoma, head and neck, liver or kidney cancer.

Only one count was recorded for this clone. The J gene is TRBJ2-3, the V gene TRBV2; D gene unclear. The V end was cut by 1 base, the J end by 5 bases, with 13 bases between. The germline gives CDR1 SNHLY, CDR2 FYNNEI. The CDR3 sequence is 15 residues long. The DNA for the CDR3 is TGTGCCAGCAGTGAAGGTTCCTCCCATGGAGATACGCAGTATTTT. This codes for CASSEGSSHGDTQYF.

The DNA of the CDR3 is TGTGCCAGCAGTGTCACTAACAATCAGCCCCAGCATTTT. It yields the protein CASSVTNNQPQHF. The chain combines TRBV6-1 with TRBJ1-5, with D uncertain. V dropped 4 bases and J dropped 3 bases, with 7 bases sitting between them. Germline values: CDR1 MNHNS, CDR2 SASEGT. The CDR3 loop spans 13 amino acids.

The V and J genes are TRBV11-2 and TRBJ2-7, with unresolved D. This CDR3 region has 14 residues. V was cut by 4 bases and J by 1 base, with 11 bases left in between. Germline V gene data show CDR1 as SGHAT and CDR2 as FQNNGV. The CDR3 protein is CASSSTDESYEQYF. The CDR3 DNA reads TGTGCCAGCAGCTCCACAGATGAATCCTACGAGCAGTACTTC.

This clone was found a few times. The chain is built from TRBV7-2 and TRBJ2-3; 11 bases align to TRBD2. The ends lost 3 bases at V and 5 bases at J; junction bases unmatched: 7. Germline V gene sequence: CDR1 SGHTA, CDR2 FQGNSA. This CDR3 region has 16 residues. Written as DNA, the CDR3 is TGTGCCAGCAGCTTTCTTAGCGGGGGGGCCGGAGATACGCAGTATTTT. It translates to CASSFLSGGAGDTQYF.

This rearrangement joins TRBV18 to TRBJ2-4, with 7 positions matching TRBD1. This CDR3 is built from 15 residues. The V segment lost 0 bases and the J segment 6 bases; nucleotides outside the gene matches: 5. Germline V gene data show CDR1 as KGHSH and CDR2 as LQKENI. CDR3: CASSPPGQRLNIQYF. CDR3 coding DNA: TGTGCCAGCTCACCACCGGGACAGAGACTAAACATTCAGTACTTC.

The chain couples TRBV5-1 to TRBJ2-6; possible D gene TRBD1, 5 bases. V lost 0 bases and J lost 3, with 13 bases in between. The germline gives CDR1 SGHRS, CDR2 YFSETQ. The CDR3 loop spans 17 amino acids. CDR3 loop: CASSLEGRVGGANVLTF. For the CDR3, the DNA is TGCGCCAGCAGCTTGGAGGGCAGGGTCGGTGGGGCCAACGTCCTGACTTTC. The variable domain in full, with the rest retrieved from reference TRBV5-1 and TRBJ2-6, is KAGVTQTPRYLIKTRGQQVTLSCSPISGHRSVSWYQQTPGQGLQFLFEYFSETQRNKGNFPGRFSGRQFSNSRSEMNVSTLELGDSALYLCASSLEGRVGGANVLTFGAGSRLTVL.

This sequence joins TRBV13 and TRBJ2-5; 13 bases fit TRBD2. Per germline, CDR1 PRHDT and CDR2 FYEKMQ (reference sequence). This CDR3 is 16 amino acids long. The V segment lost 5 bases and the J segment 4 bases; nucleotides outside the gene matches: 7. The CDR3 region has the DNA TGTGCCAGCAGCCCCGGACTAGCGGGGGATCGAGAGACCCAGTACTTC. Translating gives CASSPGLAGDRETQYF.

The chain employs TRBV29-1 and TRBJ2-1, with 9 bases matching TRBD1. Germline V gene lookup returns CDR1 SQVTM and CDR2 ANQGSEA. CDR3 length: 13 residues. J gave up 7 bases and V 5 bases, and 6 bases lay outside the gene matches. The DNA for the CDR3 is TGCAGCGTTACCGACAGGGGGGGTAATGAGCAGTTCTTC. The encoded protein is CSVTDRGGNEQFF.

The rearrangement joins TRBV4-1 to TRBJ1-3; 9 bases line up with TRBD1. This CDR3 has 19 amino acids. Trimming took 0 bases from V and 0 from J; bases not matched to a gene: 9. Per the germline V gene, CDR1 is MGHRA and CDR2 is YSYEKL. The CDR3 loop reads CASSQDGGTGRYSGNTIYF. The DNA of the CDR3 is TGCGCCAGCAGCCAAGACGGCGGGACAGGGCGCTACTCTGGAAACACCATATATTTT.

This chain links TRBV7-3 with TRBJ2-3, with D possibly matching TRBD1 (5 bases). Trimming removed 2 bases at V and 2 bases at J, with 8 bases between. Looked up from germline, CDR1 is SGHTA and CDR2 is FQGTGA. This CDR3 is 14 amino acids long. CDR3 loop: CASSLSGATDTQYF. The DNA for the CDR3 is TGTGCCAGCAGCTTATCTGGGGCCACAGATACGCAGTATTTT.

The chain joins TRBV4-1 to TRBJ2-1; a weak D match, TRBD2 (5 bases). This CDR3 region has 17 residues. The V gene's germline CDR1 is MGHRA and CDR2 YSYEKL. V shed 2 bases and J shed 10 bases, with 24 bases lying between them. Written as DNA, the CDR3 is TGCGCCAGCAGCCAACTTGACCTACTAGTGGCCCATGGAGAGCAGTTCTTC. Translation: CASSQLDLLVAHGEQFF.

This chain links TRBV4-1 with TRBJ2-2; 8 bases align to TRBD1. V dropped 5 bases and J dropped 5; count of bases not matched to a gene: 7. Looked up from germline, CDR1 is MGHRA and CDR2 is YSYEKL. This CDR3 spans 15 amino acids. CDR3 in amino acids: CASSGQGAGTGELFF. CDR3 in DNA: TGCGCCAGCAGCGGTCAGGGGGCGGGAACCGGGGAGCTGTTTTTT.

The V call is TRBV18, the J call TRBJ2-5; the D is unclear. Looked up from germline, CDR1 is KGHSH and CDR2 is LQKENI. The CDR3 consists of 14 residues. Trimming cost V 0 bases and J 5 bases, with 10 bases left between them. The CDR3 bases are TGTGCCAGCTCACCACCGGCGTCCGGGGAGACCCAGTACTTC. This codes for CASSPPASGETQYF.

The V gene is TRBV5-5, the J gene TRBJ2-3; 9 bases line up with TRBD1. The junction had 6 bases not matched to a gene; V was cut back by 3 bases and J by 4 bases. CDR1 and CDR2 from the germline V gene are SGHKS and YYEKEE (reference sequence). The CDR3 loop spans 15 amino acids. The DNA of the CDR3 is TGTGCCAGCAGCTCACAGGGGGCTAGCGCAGATACGCAGTATTTT. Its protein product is CASSSQGASADTQYF.

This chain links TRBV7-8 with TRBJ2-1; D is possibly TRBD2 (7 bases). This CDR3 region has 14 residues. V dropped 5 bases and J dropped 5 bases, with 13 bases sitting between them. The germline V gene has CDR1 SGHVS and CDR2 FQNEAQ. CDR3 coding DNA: TGTGCCAGCAGCCCGCGGGGGCCAAACAATGAGCAGTTCTTC. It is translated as CASSPRGPNNEQFF.

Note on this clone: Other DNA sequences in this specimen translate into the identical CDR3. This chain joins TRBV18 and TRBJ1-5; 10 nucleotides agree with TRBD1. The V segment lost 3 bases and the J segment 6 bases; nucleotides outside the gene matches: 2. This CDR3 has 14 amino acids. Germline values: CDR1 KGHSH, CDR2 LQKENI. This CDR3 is CASSPGQGFQPQHF. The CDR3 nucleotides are TGTGCCAGCTCACCGGGACAGGGGTTTCAGCCCCAGCATTTT.

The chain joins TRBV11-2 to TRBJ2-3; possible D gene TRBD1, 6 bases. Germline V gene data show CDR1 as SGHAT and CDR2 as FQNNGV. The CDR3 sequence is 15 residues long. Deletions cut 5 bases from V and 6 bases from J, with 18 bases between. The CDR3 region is CASSPRMGAGDTQYF. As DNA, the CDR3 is TGTGCCAGCAGCCCGAGGATGGGGGCTGGGGATACGCAGTATTTT.

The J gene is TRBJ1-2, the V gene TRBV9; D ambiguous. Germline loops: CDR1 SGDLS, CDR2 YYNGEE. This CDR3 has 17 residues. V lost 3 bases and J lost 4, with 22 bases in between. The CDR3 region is CASSASTLVGSGYGYTF. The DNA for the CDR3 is TGTGCCAGCAGCGCGTCGACCTTGGTGGGTTCGGGCTATGGCTACACCTTC.

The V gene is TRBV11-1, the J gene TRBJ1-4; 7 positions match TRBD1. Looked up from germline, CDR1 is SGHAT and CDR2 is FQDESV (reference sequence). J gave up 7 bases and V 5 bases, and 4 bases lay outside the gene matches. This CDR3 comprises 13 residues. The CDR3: CASSRTGGEKLFF. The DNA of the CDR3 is TGTGCCAGCAGCCGGACAGGAGGTGAAAAACTGTTTTTT.

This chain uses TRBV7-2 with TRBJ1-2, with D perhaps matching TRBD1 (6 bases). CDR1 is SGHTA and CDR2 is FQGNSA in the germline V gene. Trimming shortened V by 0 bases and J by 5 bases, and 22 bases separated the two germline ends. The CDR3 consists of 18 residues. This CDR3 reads CASSLARLDRSDDYGYTF. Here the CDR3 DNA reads TGTGCCAGCAGCTTAGCGAGATTAGACAGGTCTGATGATTATGGCTACACCTTC.

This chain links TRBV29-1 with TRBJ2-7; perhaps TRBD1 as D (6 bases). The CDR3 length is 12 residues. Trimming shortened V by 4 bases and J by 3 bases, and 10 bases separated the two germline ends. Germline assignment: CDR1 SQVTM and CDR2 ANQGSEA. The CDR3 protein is CSVVTGFYEQYF. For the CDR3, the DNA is TGCAGCGTTGTGACAGGATTCTACGAGCAGTACTTC.

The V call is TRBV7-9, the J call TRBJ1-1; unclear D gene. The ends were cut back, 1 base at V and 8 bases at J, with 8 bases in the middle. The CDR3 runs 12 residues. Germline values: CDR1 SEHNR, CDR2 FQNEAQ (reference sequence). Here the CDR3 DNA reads TGTGCCAGCAGCTTAGAGACTTGGGAAGCTTTCTTT. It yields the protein CASSLETWEAFF. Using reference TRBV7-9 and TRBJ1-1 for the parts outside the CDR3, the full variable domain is DTGVSQNPRHKITKRGQNVTFRCDPISEHNRLYWYRQTLGQGPEFLTYFQNEAQLEKSRLLSDRFSAERPKGSFSTLEIQRTEQGDSAMYLCASSLETWEAFFGQGTRLTVV.

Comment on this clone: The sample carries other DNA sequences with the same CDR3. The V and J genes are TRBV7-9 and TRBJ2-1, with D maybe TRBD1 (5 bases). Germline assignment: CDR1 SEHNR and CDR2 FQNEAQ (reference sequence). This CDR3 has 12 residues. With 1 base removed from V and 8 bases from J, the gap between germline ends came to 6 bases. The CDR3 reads CASSLGGDEQFF. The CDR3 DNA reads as TGTGCCAGCAGCTTAGGGGGCGATGAGCAGTTCTTC. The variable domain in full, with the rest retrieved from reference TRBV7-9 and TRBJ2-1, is DTGVSQNPRHKITKRGQNVTFRCDPISEHNRLYWYRQTLGQGPEFLTYFQNEAQLEKSRLLSDRFSAERPKGSFSTLEIQRTEQGDSAMYLCASSLGGDEQFFGPGTRLTVL.

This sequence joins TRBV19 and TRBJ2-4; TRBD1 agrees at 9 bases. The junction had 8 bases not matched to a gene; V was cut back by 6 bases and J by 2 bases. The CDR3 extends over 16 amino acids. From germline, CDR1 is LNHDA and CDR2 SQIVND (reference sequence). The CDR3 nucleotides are TGTGCCAGTAGCCCTCGCGGACAGGGGCCCAAAAACATTCAGTACTTC. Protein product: CASSPRGQGPKNIQYF.

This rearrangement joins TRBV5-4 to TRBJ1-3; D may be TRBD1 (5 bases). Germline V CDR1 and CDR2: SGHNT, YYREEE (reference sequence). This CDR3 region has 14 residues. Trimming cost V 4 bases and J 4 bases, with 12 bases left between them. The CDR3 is CASSPPGAGNTIYF. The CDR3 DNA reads TGTGCCAGCAGCCCCCCCGGGGCGGGAAACACCATATATTTT. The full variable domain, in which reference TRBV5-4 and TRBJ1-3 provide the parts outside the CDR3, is ETGVTQSPTHLIKTRGQQVTLRCSSQSGHNTVSWYQQALGQGPQFIFQYYREEENGRGNFPPRFSGLQFPNYSSELNVNALELDDSALYLCASSPPGAGNTIYFGEGSWLTVV.

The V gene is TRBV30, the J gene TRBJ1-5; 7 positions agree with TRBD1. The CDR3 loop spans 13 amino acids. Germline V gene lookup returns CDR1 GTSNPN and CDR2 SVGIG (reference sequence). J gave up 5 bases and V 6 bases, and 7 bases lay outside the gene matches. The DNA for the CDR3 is TGTGCCTGCGAACAGGGGAAGGATCAGCCCCAGCATTTT. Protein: CACEQGKDQPQHF.

The CDR3 sequence: CSATGEETQYF. The CDR3 region has the DNA TGCAGTGCTACAGGGGAAGAGACCCAGTACTTC. The V and J genes are TRBV20-1 and TRBJ2-5, with TRBD1 as a possible D gene (6 bases). With 4 bases removed from V and 3 bases from J, the gap between germline ends came to 6 bases. The CDR3 is 11 amino acids. Germline lookup yields CDR1 DFQATT and CDR2 SNEGSKA (reference sequence).

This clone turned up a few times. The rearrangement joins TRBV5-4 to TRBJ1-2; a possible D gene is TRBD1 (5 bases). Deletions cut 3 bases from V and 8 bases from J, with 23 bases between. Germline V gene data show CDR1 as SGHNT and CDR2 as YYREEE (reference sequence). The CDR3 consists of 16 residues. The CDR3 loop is CASSSPGLEGSNGYTF. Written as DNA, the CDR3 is TGTGCCAGCAGCTCGCCGGGCCTCGAGGGGTCTAACGGCTACACCTTC.

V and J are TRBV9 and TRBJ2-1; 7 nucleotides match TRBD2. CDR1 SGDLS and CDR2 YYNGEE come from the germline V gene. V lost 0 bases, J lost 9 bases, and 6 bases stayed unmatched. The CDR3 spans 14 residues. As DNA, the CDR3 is TGTGCCAGCAGCGTAGTGGCGGGGGAGAGTGAGCAGTTCTTC. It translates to CASSVVAGESEQFF.

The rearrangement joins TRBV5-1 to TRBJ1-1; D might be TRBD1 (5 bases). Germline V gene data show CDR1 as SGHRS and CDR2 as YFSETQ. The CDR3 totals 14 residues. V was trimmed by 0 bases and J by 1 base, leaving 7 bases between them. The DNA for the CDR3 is TGCGCCAGCAGCTTGGGTACAGGGAACACTGAAGCTTTCTTT. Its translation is CASSLGTGNTEAFF.

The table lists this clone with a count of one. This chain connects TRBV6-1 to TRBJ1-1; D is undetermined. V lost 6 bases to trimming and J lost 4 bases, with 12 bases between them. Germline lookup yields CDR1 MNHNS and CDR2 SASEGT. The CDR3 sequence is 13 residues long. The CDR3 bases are TGTGCCAGCAGCTCCGCCGGTGGCACTGAAGCTTTCTTT. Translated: CASSSAGGTEAFF.